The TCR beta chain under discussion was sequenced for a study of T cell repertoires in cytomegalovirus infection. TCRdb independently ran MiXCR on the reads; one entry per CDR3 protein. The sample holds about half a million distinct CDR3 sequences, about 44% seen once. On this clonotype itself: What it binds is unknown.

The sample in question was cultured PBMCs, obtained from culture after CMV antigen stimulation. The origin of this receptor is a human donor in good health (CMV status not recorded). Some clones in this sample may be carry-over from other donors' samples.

The CDR3 DNA sequence: TGCGCCAGCAGCTCGGGGGGGACAGCGAACACCGGGGAGCTGTTTTTT. It yields the protein CASSSGGTANTGELFF. The chain employs TRBV5-1 and TRBJ2-2; D perhaps matches TRBD2 (8 bases). Germline V CDR1 and CDR2: SGHRS, YFSETQ. The ends were cut back, 3 bases at V and 0 bases at J, with 12 bases in the middle. The CDR3 sequence is 16 residues long.